This T cell receptor (beta chain) was captured by sequencing in a study of tumor-infiltrating lymphocytes in primary liver carcinoma. For the study at large: Tumors, staged T1-T3 N0M0, spanned about 4.2 to 10 cm. Roughly 3.65 to 7.13 million productive TCRbeta reads came from each sample, comparable across tissue types.

A constant-region primer primed TCR beta cDNA synthesis from about 550 ng of total RNA. The TCR beta library was amplified through three nested multiplex PCR rounds in a modified ARM-PCR procedure. The first two PCR rounds used TRBV1-TRBV30 forward primers with a C-beta reverse primer, about 10 cycles each. TCRdb passed the multiplex PCR reads through MiXCR, listing each CDR3 protein once. The table includes 95,000 to 100,000 distinct CDR3 sequences, about 63% detected once. Concerning this clonotype itself: A much larger clone lies a single base off, so this may be a read error.

Co-extracting RNA and DNA was done with roughly 17-34 mg of unsorted bulk tissue as input. Each of the tumor samples contained in excess of 80% viable tumor cells. Trimming removed 2 bases at V and 7 bases at J, with 12 bases between. The CDR3 is 13 residues long. From germline, CDR1 is SGHNT and CDR2 YYREEE (reference sequence). Sequenced: liver tumor tissue from sampling region 2. Documented subset: tumor region T2, inferior pole. The V call is TRBV5-4, the J call TRBJ2-5; possible D gene TRBD2, 6 bases. This TCR was sampled from a woman aged 60 to 75 with primary liver carcinoma and hepatitis B virus infection. The CDR3: CASSLGEDLTQYF. The CDR3 DNA follows: TGTGCCAGCAGCTTAGGGGAGGACCTGACCCAGTACTTC. Variable domain in full (rest from reference TRBV5-4 and TRBJ2-5): ETGVTQSPTHLIKTRGQQVTLRCSSQSGHNTVSWYQQALGQGPQFIFQYYREEENGRGNFPPRFSGLQFPNYSSELNVNALELDDSALYLCASSLGEDLTQYFGPGTRLLVL.